These 23 T cell receptor beta chains share one sample of origin, sequenced in a study of kidney transplant recipient with SARS-CoV-2 infection. TCRdb reprocessed the reads with MiXCR, giving one entry per CDR3 protein. The sample records 200,000 to 250,000 distinct CDR3 sequences, about 30% being singletons. This specimen was a blood sample, taken at baseline and between days 110 and 120 from a kidney transplant recipient. The receptors shown here come from a male patient between 25 and 39 years old who had COVID-19 and was a kidney transplant recipient. Some T cells may originate from the graft donor.

As regards this clonotype: A read error may be the cause here, since a much bigger clone is one base away. The V gene is TRBV20-1, the J gene TRBJ1-1, with 7 positions matching TRBD1. Losses at the gene ends were 3 bases for V and 5 bases for J; bases not matched to a gene: 15. CDR1 is DFQATT and CDR2 is SNEGSKA in the germline V gene (reference sequence). The CDR3 sequence is 16 residues long. In DNA, the CDR3 is TGCAGTGCTAGGGGAGACAGGGCAGCTCTTAGGACTGAAGCTTTCTTT. Amino acid sequence: CSARGDRAALRTEAFF.

At least ten counts were recorded for this clonotype. The J gene is TRBJ2-7, the V gene TRBV2, with 12 nucleotides matching TRBD1. CDR3 length: 19 residues. After removal of 1 base from V and 4 bases from J, the junction contained 14 bases not matched to a gene. Looked up from germline, CDR1 is SNHLY and CDR2 is FYNNEI. Written as DNA, the CDR3 is TGTGCCAGCAGTGAAGAGGGGGGGACAGGGGGCCCAGGTAGATACGAGCAGTACTTC. Amino acid sequence: CASSEEGGTGGPGRYEQYF. Full variable domain (remainder filled in from reference TRBV2 and TRBJ2-7): EPEVTQTPSHQVTQMGQEVILRCVPISNHLYFYWYRQILGQKVEFLVSFYNNEISEKSEIFDDQFSVERPDGSNFTLKIRSTKLEDSAMYFCASSEEGGTGGPGRYEQYFGPGTRLTVT.

The V call is TRBV11-3, the J call TRBJ2-3, with no clear D. Germline V gene sequence: CDR1 SGHNT, CDR2 YENEEA. V was cut by 2 bases and J by 7 bases, with 10 bases left in between. This CDR3 has 13 amino acids. The CDR3 loop reads CASSLPGSYTQYF. The CDR3 DNA reads as TGTGCCAGCAGCTTACCTGGGTCATATACGCAGTATTTT. Combining the CDR3 with reference TRBV11-3 and TRBJ2-3 gives the whole variable domain EAGVVQSPRYKIIEKKQPVAFWCNPISGHNTLYWYLQNLGQGPELLIRYENEEAVDDSQLPKDRFSAERLKGVDSTLKIQPAELGDSAVYLCASSLPGSYTQYFGPGTRLTVL.

With respect to this clonotype: Its ends do not fully match the called genes, so a read error is possible. The gene calls are TRBV29-1 and TRBJ2-6; D might be TRBD1 (5 bases). CDR3 length: 14 amino acids. Germline V gene sequence: CDR1 SQVTM, CDR2 ANQGSEA. The CDR3 DNA sequence: TGCAGCGTTGGAGAGCCCTCTGGGGCCAACGCCCTGACTTTC. It translates to CSVGEPSGANALTF.

The table lists this clonotype with many counts. The J gene is TRBJ2-6, the V gene TRBV27; D unclear. Germline loops: CDR1 MNHEY, CDR2 SMNVEV (reference sequence). This CDR3 comprises 15 residues. V was shortened by 3 bases and J by 0 bases, with 6 bases between the two germline ends. DNA for the CDR3: TGTGCCAGCAGTTTCGAGGTCTCTGGGGCCAACGTCCTGACTTTC. It codes for CASSFEVSGANVLTF.

Of note for this clonotype: This sequence may be a read error, since a much larger clone differs from it by one base. V usage is TRBV20-1 and J usage is TRBJ1-2; D gene unclear. The CDR3 consists of 16 residues. V was pared by 4 bases and J by 4 bases, with 22 bases between. From germline, CDR1 is DFQATT and CDR2 SNEGSKA (reference sequence). CDR3 coding DNA: TGCAGTGCTATAGACGCGCTGTTTCGAAAGGCCTATGGCTACACCTTC. Translation: CSAIDALFRKAYGYTF.

This clonotype was recorded many times. The CDR3 reads CASSPPSGPGYTEAFF. In DNA form, the CDR3 reads TGTGCCAGCTCACCACCCTCAGGGCCGGGGTACACTGAAGCTTTCTTT. The V gene is TRBV18, the J gene TRBJ1-1, with D maybe TRBD1 (5 bases). CDR3 length: 16 residues. The V end lost 0 bases, the J end lost 3 bases, and 14 bases lay between the germline ends. From germline, CDR1 is KGHSH and CDR2 LQKENI.

This clonotype has a count of ten or more. The chain combines TRBV4-3 with TRBJ1-2; the D is unclear. The CDR3 is 17 residues long. Germline V gene lookup returns CDR1 LGHNA and CDR2 YSLEER. Trimming stripped 5 bases from V and 4 bases from J, with 23 bases between. CDR3 in DNA: TGCGCCAGCAGCGTGAGAAAAGGACGTCGAAAGACCTATGGCTACACCTTC. Its translation is CASSVRKGRRKTYGYTF.

A note on this clonotype: This sequence may be a read error, since a much larger clone differs from it by one base. The chain carries TRBV24-1 and TRBJ2-1; no reliable D call. Per germline, CDR1 KGHDR and CDR2 SFDVKD. The V and J ends lost 5 bases and 0 bases respectively, with 4 bases between them. This CDR3 has 13 residues. CDR3: CATSVSSYNEQFF. The CDR3 region has the DNA TGTGCCACCAGTGTTAGCTCCTACAATGAGCAGTTCTTC.

This clonotype was counted ten times or more. The J gene is TRBJ1-1, the V gene TRBV3-1; 7 bases agree with TRBD1. Germline CDR1 is LGHDT and CDR2 is YNNKEL (reference sequence). The ends lost 1 base at V and 4 bases at J; junction bases unmatched: 6. The CDR3 extends over 15 amino acids. This CDR3 reads CASSQAARGSTEAFF. CDR3 bases: TGTGCCAGCAGCCAAGCAGCCAGGGGGAGCACTGAAGCTTTCTTT.

This chain links TRBV3-1 with TRBJ1-2, with a possible D match to TRBD1 (5 bases). V was clipped by 1 base and J by 6 bases, with 18 bases between them. The CDR3 is 16 amino acids. Germline V lookup: CDR1 LGHDT, CDR2 YNNKEL (reference sequence). The CDR3 coding sequence is TGTGCCAGCAGCCAAGGGGCATGGGGACGCAACCATGGCTACACCTTC. It encodes CASSQGAWGRNHGYTF.

This clonotype has ten or more counts. The gene calls are TRBV6-2 or TRBV6-3 and TRBJ1-2; D is undetermined. Germline assignment: CDR1 MNHEY and CDR2 SVGEGT. Trimming pared 5 bases from V and 4 bases from J, leaving 23 bases between. CDR3 length: 17 amino acids. CDR3 coding DNA: TGTGCCAGCAGTCAGGTTAGCTGCATCGGAAAGACCTATGGCTACACCTTC. Its protein is CASSQVSCIGKTYGYTF.

The rearrangement uses TRBV6-4 and TRBJ2-1, with 8 bases matching TRBD2. Germline values: CDR1 MRHNA, CDR2 SNTAGT. V gave up 0 bases and J gave up 3 bases; unmatched junction bases: 16. This CDR3 spans 20 amino acids. The CDR3 DNA is TGTGCCAGCAGTGACTCGAAAGGGCAGGAGAGGACTAGCTTCTACAATGAGCAGTTCTTC. It encodes CASSDSKGQERTSFYNEQFF.

This clonotype was detected many times. This CDR3 reads CASSTGQTSRKTYGYTF. CDR3 bases: TGTGCCAGCAGCACAGGACAAACAAGCAGAAAGACCTATGGCTACACCTTC. The V call is TRBV11-2, the J call TRBJ1-2, with D perhaps matching TRBD1 (5 bases). Germline CDR1 SGHAT, CDR2 FQNNGV. Trimming took off 5 bases at V and 4 bases at J, with 23 bases between the two ends. This CDR3 is 17 amino acids long.

Remarks on this clonotype: Since a much larger clone is just one base distant, this may be a read error. This chain joins TRBV7-6 and TRBJ2-1; D is uncertain. This CDR3 comprises 15 residues. From germline, CDR1 is SGHVS and CDR2 FNYEAQ. V lost 5 bases and J lost 8, with 19 bases in between. The CDR3 region is CASSHGTGLVDEQFF. The CDR3 DNA sequence: TGTGCCAGCAGCCATGGCACGGGTCTGGTGGATGAGCAGTTCTTC.

The sample holds many counts of this clonotype. This is likely a read error, given that the CDR3 carries no conserved phenylalanine or tryptophan at its end. Because the CDR3's place on the DNA is in doubt, the DNA is left out and the CDR3 is given as listed by TCRdb. This chain links TRBV3-2 with TRBJ1-1. TRBV3-2 is described as a pseudogene. The CDR3 has 11 amino acids, counting both end residues. CDR3 region: CASSQGLILDL.

This clonotype was counted at least ten times. CDR3 sequence reads: CASSRGQGSGTYEQYF. In DNA, the CDR3 is TGTGCCAGCAGTCGCGGACAGGGGAGCGGAACCTACGAGCAGTACTTC. The chain employs TRBV28 and TRBJ2-4, with TRBD1 matching over 9 bases. The J call may be in error: the DNA end matches TRBJ2-7 better. The CDR3 covers 16 residues. CDR1 and CDR2 (germline): MDHEN, SYDVKM.

This clonotype has at least ten counts. V is TRBV16 and J is TRBJ1-2, with D hard to call. There are 17 residues in the CDR3. Trimming removed 4 bases from V and 4 bases from J, with 22 bases in between. Germline assignment: CDR1 KGHSY and CDR2 FQNENV. CDR3 in DNA: TGTGCCAGCAGCCCGGATTTGGTCGTTAGAAAGACCTATGGCTACACCTTC. Its protein product is CASSPDLVVRKTYGYTF.

This clonotype turned up a few times. V gene TRBV7-6 combines with J gene TRBJ2-5; D possibly corresponds to TRBD1 (9 bases). Per germline, CDR1 SGHVS and CDR2 FNYEAQ. The CDR3 contains 12 residues. The CDR3 DNA reads TGTGCTAGCGGGACAGGGTCGGAGACCCAGTACTTC. Translated: CASGTGSETQYF.

About this clonotype: Possible read error: a much larger clone is one base away. This chain connects TRBV30 to TRBJ1-2; D is unresolved. The V gene's germline CDR1 is GTSNPN and CDR2 SVGIG (reference sequence). V was clipped by 8 bases and J by 4 bases, with 26 bases between them. The CDR3 consists of 16 residues. The CDR3 DNA reads TGTGCCCGGAATGGCGAGCGTTATAGAAAGACCTATGGCTACACCTTC. Its translation: CARNGERYRKTYGYTF.

This clonotype appeared a single time. A read error is possible here, since a much larger clone lies one base away. V is TRBV12-3 or TRBV12-4 and J is TRBJ2-3; D gene uncertain. The CDR3 is made up of 15 amino acids. Deletions cut 8 bases from V and 2 bases from J, with 17 bases between. This chain's CDR3 is CASERAQEPTDTQYF. The CDR3 DNA follows: TGTGCCAGCGAAAGGGCCCAGGAGCCCACAGATACGCAGTATTTT.

A note on this clonotype: It may be a read error: a sequence one base away is much more abundant. The chain couples TRBV6-2 or TRBV6-3 to TRBJ2-2; 7 nucleotides line up with TRBD2. Germline-derived CDR1 and CDR2 are MNHEY and SVGEGT. CDR3 length: 15 amino acids. This CDR3 is CASSRSGTGTGELVF. CDR3 DNA sequence: TGTGCCAGCAGCCGGAGCGGGACGGGCACCGGGGAGCTGGTTTTT.

This clonotype turned up a few times. The chain employs TRBV19 and TRBJ2-3, with 11 bases lining up with TRBD2. Germline assignment: CDR1 LNHDA and CDR2 SQIVND (reference sequence). This CDR3 has 17 residues. The V segment lost 4 bases and the J segment 6 bases; nucleotides outside the gene matches: 12. In DNA, the CDR3 is TGTGCCAGTAGTACGTCCGAACTAGCGGGAGAAGGGGATACGCAGTATTTT. Its translation is CASSTSELAGEGDTQYF.